The clone carrying this TCR beta chain was detected a few times. Its antigen is not identified. The data derive from a study of identical twins. Findings and caveats of the study: Models came in too low on out-of-frame TCR alpha sharing in monozygotic twins.

TCRdb redid the calling of the 5' RACE reads with MiXCR, one entry per CDR3 protein. The sample yields roughly 750,000 distinct CDR3 sequences, around 20% seen once. Healthy Caucasians supplied all donations. Germline CDR1 is LNHNV and CDR2 is YYDKDF (reference sequence). V lost 5 bases and J lost 10, with 15 bases in between. CDR3 length: 13 residues. This same sample was also part of a study on T cells expressing NK-cell markers. That report adds: Restriction of sorting to alpha-beta TCR T cells was accomplished in several experiments using an anti-gamma-delta TCR antibody. Leadership of the CD3+CD56-NKG2C+ fraction also belonged to these clonotypes in several donors.

Sequenced input: PBMCs. This chain connects TRBV15 to TRBJ2-1; D is perhaps TRBD1 (5 bases). The origin of this receptor is a young woman in good health. CDR3 loop: CATSFAQGGEQFF. The CDR3 DNA sequence: TGTGCCACCAGCTTCGCCCAGGGCGGAGAGCAGTTCTTC. The whole variable domain, filled in from reference TRBV15 and TRBJ2-1, reads DAMVIQNPRYQVTQFGKPVTLSCSQTLNHNVMYWYQQKSSQAPKLLFHYYDKDFNNEADTPDNFQSRRPNTSFCFLDIRSPGLGDTAMYLCATSFAQGGEQFFGPGTRLTVL.